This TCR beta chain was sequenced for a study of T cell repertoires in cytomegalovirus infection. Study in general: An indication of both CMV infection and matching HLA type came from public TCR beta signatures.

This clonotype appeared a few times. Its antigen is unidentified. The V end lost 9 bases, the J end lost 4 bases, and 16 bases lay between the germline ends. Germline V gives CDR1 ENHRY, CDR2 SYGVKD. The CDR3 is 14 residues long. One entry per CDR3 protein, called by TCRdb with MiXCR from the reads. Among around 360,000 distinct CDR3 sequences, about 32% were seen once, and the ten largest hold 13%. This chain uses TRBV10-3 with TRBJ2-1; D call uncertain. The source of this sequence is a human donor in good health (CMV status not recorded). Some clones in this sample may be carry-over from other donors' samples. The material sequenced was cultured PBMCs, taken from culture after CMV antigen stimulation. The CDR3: CAILAGTSYNEQFF. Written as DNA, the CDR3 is TGTGCCATTCTTGCCGGTACCTCTTACAATGAGCAGTTCTTC.